The T cell receptor (beta chain) under discussion was sequenced for a study of blood T cell repertoires in COVID-19. As for the study in general: Whether acute or convalescent, the COVID-19 samples came from the United States, Italy and Spain.

As originally analysed: Estimated nucleated cell counts came from reference gene primer amplification. TCRdb's table, derived via immunoSEQ multiplex PCR, lists solely in-frame clones and lacks some. That table furnishes V, J and clone size, whereas the DNA furnished D and trimming. The table has 55,000 to 75,000 clones, 70% to 90% seen once; the top ten hold about 7.4%. The CDR3 has 14 residues. The germline V gene encodes CDR1 MNHEY and CDR2 SVGAGI. The V gene end was trimmed by 7 bases and the J gene end by 1 base; junction bases not matched to a gene: 5. The TCR sequence derives from a human donor with active COVID-19. The donor label of this sample is uncertain. The V gene is TRBV6-5, the J gene TRBJ1-1; TRBD1 matches at 8 bases. The material sequenced was peripheral blood. The CDR3 nucleotides read TGTGCCAGCACGCGCGACAGGGGGAACACTGAAGCTTTCTTT. Translating it yields CASTRDRGNTEAFF.